This T cell receptor (beta chain) was sequenced during a study of OX40 agonist ivuxolimab in advanced cancers. Study-wide context: Ivuxolimab was a fully human IgG2 agonistic monoclonal antibody targeting the costimulatory receptor OX40 (CD134). Of the roughly 54 patients in dose escalation, about 20 had hepatocellular carcinoma, around 15 had melanoma, 9 had renal cell carcinoma and 9 had head and neck cancer. Partial responses occurred in three dose-escalation patients, of whom one had hepatocellular carcinoma and two had cutaneous melanoma. Intravenous ivuxolimab was administered to patients every 2 weeks at six dose levels: 0.01, 0.1, 0.3, 1.5, 3 and 10 mg/kg. Prior anti-PD-1, anti-PD-L1 or anti-CTLA-4 therapy was permitted, and checkpoint inhibitors had been received by under 50% of dose-escalation patients. In the dose-escalation cohort, approximately 82% of patients were male, and the mean age was around 65 years with a range of about 20 to 79. The paper covers the monotherapy dose-escalation part of the phase I ivuxolimab trial, which included N of about 51 patients. The point of sequencing TCRbeta in the periphery was to test whether ivuxolimab changed TCR sequence diversity and drove clonal T-cell expansion. What the research found in general, with its limitations: The antigen specificity of the clonally expanded peripheral T cells was not determined. At doses of 0.1 to 3.0 mg/kg, clonal expansion of both CD4+ and CD8+ blood T cells was observed from baseline to week 6. After ivuxolimab, CD8+ T cells had more expanded clones than CD4+ T cells on average. Low levels of normalized T-cell clonal expansion were also seen in some nonresponding patients. In the 0.1-3.0 mg/kg groups, partial responders had among the lowest normalized peripheral clonal expansion, particularly in CD8+ T cells.

For sequencing of the TCRbeta CDR3 region, genomic DNA was extracted from the sorted cells. TCRbeta CDR3 regions were sequenced using the immunoSEQ Assay. Entries here come from immuneACCESS through TCRdb and include only in-frame sequences with V and J called. Some clones fail to appear in such tables; in the studies checked, an unresolved V gene covers under half of the shortfall, and the cause of the remainder is unknown. In all, the sample holds about 12,000 clones, and 70% to 80% of those were seen once. Together, the top ten hold over 20% of the sample. The CDR1 and CDR2 encoded by the germline V gene are SGDLS and YYNGEE. The germline V and J ends show losses of 0 bases and 2 bases respectively, and no gene match explains 2 bases of the junction. Its CDR3 holds 15 amino acids, cysteine through phenylalanine. This entry keeps only the CDR3 DNA: 45 bases, framed from base 1. A note on this clone: It lacks a known antigen. Base qualities were left out, and no much larger clone turns up one base away.

Patients with a history of autoimmune disease or receiving systemic immunosuppression were excluded from the trial. Peripheral blood for TCR sequencing was collected from all dose cohorts at baseline, on cycle 4 day 1, and on cycle 7 day 1. Samples were obtained from an open-label, multicenter, first-in-human phase I dose-escalation trial of ivuxolimab. Adults with locally advanced or metastatic head and neck squamous cell, hepatocellular, melanoma or renal cell carcinoma were enrolled in the trial. Before TCR sequencing, CD4+ and CD8+ T cells were separately sorted from peripheral blood. The chain is assembled from TRBV9 and TRBJ2-5; 9 bases in between match TRBD1. The TCR originated in an adult with an advanced solid tumor such as melanoma, head and neck, liver or kidney cancer. This material consisted of CD4+ or CD8+ T cells sorted from blood, taken in a trial of the OX40 agonist ivuxolimab. The DNA sequence reads TGTGCCAGCAGCGTAGGGGACAGGGAACAAGAGACCCAGTACTTC. This sequence encodes CASSVGDREQETQYF.